Sequencing of this T cell receptor beta chain was carried out in a study of cytomegalovirus exposure and HLA in healthy donors. CDR1 is LNHNV and CDR2 is YYDKDF in the germline V gene (reference sequence). Germline trimming cut 4 bases from V and 6 bases from J; bases unmatched to any gene: 9. The CDR3 spans 15 residues. Researchers ran the PCR with 60 Vbeta and 13 Jbeta primers. The method was immunoSEQ multiplex PCR; TCRdb's version includes in-frame clones alone and lacks a portion of them. Of tens of thousands of clones listed, roughly 76% are singletons. General study findings and limits: The investigators catalogued 150 to 200 TCR beta chains as cytomegalovirus-associated. Most of the TCR beta V segments (in an earlier analysis) were productive either about 87% or about 30% of the time. Analysis performed later found around 15,000 TCR beta sequences associated with HLA alleles at 0.05 false discovery rate. Evidence from a later analysis indicated that most CMV-associated TCR beta chains looked HLA-restricted.

As regards this clone: No antigen is known for it.

This clonotype originated in a male donor in good health and CMV-seropositive. V is TRBV15 and J is TRBJ2-7; 10 nucleotides line up with TRBD1. Sequenced input: PBMCs. Here the CDR3 reads CATSKDRDRGFEQYF. The CDR3 coding sequence is TGTGCCACCAGCAAAGACCGGGACAGGGGCTTCGAGCAGTACTTC.